Shown below are 14 T cell receptor beta chains from a single sample sequenced in a study of blood T cells in healthy people across ages. A second PCR of roughly 7 to 11 cycles used a sample-barcoded 5' primer and a J-beta primer mix. TCRdb reprocessed the 5' RACE reads with MiXCR, giving one entry per CDR3 protein. The sample contains hundreds of thousands of distinct CDR3 sequences, about 47% of which appear only once. Sequenced sample: blood. The origin of the receptors is an elderly man in good health.

This clonotype was found a few times. The chain links TRBV5-4 to TRBJ2-4; 8 positions agree with TRBD1. The last part of the DNA fits TRBJ2-7 better; the J call may be wrong. The CDR3 length is 13 residues. In germline, CDR1 is SGHNT, CDR2 YYREEE (reference sequence). The CDR3 loop is CASSVDRAHEQYF. The CDR3 coding sequence is TGTGCCAGCAGCGTGGACAGGGCCCACGAGCAGTACTTC.

The chain employs TRBV5-1 and TRBJ2-1, with 9 bases matching TRBD2. This CDR3 has 17 residues. The germline gives CDR1 SGHRS, CDR2 YFSETQ. The V and J ends lost 0 bases and 6 bases, in that order; junction bases with no gene match: 10. The DNA of the CDR3 is TGCGCCAGCAGCTTGGTCCTAGCGGGATGTGGTTTCAATGAGCAGTTCTTC. This sequence encodes CASSLVLAGCGFNEQFF.

This clonotype was seen once. V is TRBV7-2 and J is TRBJ2-4; 14 bases are shared with TRBD2. The assigned J gene may be wrong: the sequence end matches TRBJ2-7 better. CDR1 and CDR2 (germline): SGHTA, FQGNSA. The CDR3 extends over 21 amino acids. The CDR3 nucleotides read TGTGCCAGCAGCTTAGCGCCGCCGACTAGCGGGAGGGCCGGGAGAACCTACGAGCAGTACTTC. As protein: CASSLAPPTSGRAGRTYEQYF.

The count of this clonotype is one. At one of its ends the junction is not consistent with the germline gene, which may arise from a read error. The genes are TRBV7-7 and TRBJ2-7; a weak D match, TRBD2 (5 bases). Germline V gives CDR1 SSHAT, CDR2 FNYEAQ (reference sequence). The CDR3 has 15 residues. CDR3 region: CASSLGNGPGYEQYF. CDR3 in DNA: TGTGCTAGCAGCTTAGGCAACGGGCCGGGGTACGAGCAGTACTTC.

This clonotype was detected only a few times. This rearrangement joins TRBV5-1 to TRBJ2-5; D is ambiguous. V gave up 2 bases and J gave up 2 bases, with 10 bases separating them. The CDR3 consists of 14 residues. Germline CDR1 reads SGHRS; CDR2 reads YFSETQ. The CDR3 loop reads CASSFGRPQETQYF. Here the CDR3 DNA reads TGCGCCAGCAGCTTTGGCCGGCCTCAAGAGACCCAGTACTTC.

V is TRBV29-1 and J is TRBJ2-1; 7 bases fit TRBD2. The tail of the sequence fits TRBJ2-7 better, so the J call may be wrong. The germline V gene has CDR1 SQVTM and CDR2 ANQGSEA. The CDR3 is 15 residues long. CDR3 in DNA: TGCAGCGTTGAAGATCGGCGGGAGTCGACCTACGAGCAGTACTTC. It encodes CSVEDRRESTYEQYF.

This clonotype came up a few times. V gene TRBV6-6 combines with J gene TRBJ1-5; D gene uncertain. The CDR3 totals 13 residues. Deletions cut 2 bases from V and 9 bases from J, with 11 bases between. Germline V gives CDR1 MNHNY, CDR2 SVGAGI (reference sequence). For the CDR3, the DNA is TGTGCCAGCAGTTACGAGGGCCCCACGCCCCAGCATTTT. It specifies CASSYEGPTPQHF.

This chain links TRBV7-9 with TRBJ2-4, with 7 bases aligning to TRBD2. V trimming: 5 bases; J trimming: 13 bases; junction bases outside the gene matches: 20. The CDR3 is 16 residues long. Germline V gene sequence: CDR1 SEHNR, CDR2 FQNEAQ (reference sequence). CDR3 bases: TGTGCCAGCAGCCCCCATCTAGCGGAGAGATACAATGAGCAGTACTTC. Its protein product is CASSPHLAERYNEQYF.

Worth noting for this clonotype: At one of its ends the junction is not consistent with the germline gene, which may arise from a read error. The chain couples TRBV5-1 to TRBJ1-1; a possible D gene is TRBD1 (6 bases). In germline, CDR1 is SGHRS, CDR2 YFSETQ. The CDR3 length is 14 residues. In DNA, the CDR3 is TGCGCCAGCAGCTCGGGACACCAGAACACTGGAGCTTTCTTT. Amino acid sequence: CASSSGHQNTGAFF.

V usage is TRBV7-2 and J usage is TRBJ2-7; D ambiguous. Trimming shortened V by 2 bases and J by 2 bases, and 19 bases separated the two germline ends. The CDR3 spans 17 residues. Germline assignment: CDR1 SGHTA and CDR2 FQGNSA. In DNA form, the CDR3 reads TGTGCCAGCAGCTTAAAGGTGTCTTGGCCTTTCGCCTACGAGCAGTACTTC. Translated, it gives CASSLKVSWPFAYEQYF. Combining the CDR3 with reference TRBV7-2 and TRBJ2-7 gives the whole variable domain GAGVSQSPSNKVTEKGKDVELRCDPISGHTALYWYRQSLGQGLEFLIYFQGNSAPDKSGLPSDRFSAERTGGSVSTLTIQRTQQEDSAVYLCASSLKVSWPFAYEQYFGPGTRLTVT.

The V and J genes are TRBV27 and TRBJ1-1, with D unclear. V dropped 0 bases and J dropped 0 bases, with 8 bases sitting between them. CDR1 and CDR2 (germline): MNHEY, SMNVEV (reference sequence). The CDR3 has 15 amino acids. The CDR3 is CASSLSRGLNTEAFF. The CDR3 DNA sequence: TGTGCCAGCAGTTTATCGCGAGGGCTGAACACTGAAGCTTTCTTT.

The chain recombines TRBV28 with TRBJ2-7; TRBD2 matches 9 bases. Germline lookup yields CDR1 MDHEN and CDR2 SYDVKM. The V and J ends lost 3 bases and 6 bases, in that order; junction bases with no gene match: 9. The CDR3 spans 15 residues. The chain's CDR3 is CASSLMVAGVGEQYF. DNA of the CDR3: TGTGCCAGCAGTTTGATGGTAGCGGGAGTGGGCGAGCAGTACTTC.

This clonotype appeared many times. This chain links TRBV29-1 with TRBJ2-7; D uncertain. Trimming left V 4 bases short and J 2 bases short, with 12 bases between. The CDR3 is 13 residues long. Germline-derived CDR1 and CDR2 are SQVTM and ANQGSEA. CDR3 region: CSVAPQVAYEQYF. The CDR3 DNA reads TGCAGCGTTGCCCCCCAGGTGGCCTACGAGCAGTACTTC.

The V and J genes are TRBV4-2 and TRBJ2-4; 9 positions match TRBD1. The end of the DNA is better explained by TRBJ2-7, so the J call may be wrong. Germline V gene lookup returns CDR1 LGHNA and CDR2 YNFKEQ. CDR3 length: 16 residues. The CDR3 is CASSQDPGQGSYEQYF. Here the CDR3 DNA reads TGTGCCAGCAGCCAAGATCCGGGACAGGGTTCGTACGAGCAGTACTTC.